This T cell receptor beta chain was captured in a study of blood T cell repertoires in COVID-19. Authors' processing steps: Amplified reference gene primers provided the basis for estimating nucleated cell counts. Sequencing was performed with immunoSEQ multiplex PCR; in TCRdb, only in-frame clones are kept and a portion is missing. The V and J calls and the clone size are those of that table, but D and trimming were determined from the DNA. The sample has 200,000 or so clones, more than 85% seen once. V dropped 3 bases and J dropped 7; count of bases not matched to a gene: 12. CDR1 SGDLS and CDR2 YYNGEE come from the germline V gene. CDR3 size: 15 residues.

The chain is built from TRBV9 and TRBJ1-2; TRBD1 matches at 7 bases. Sequencing was carried out using peripheral blood. The origin of this receptor is a man aged 65-85 years with active or convalescent COVID-19. Here the CDR3 reads CASSEGKGQDIGYTF. The CDR3, as DNA: TGTGCCAGCAGCGAAGGGAAAGGACAGGATATTGGCTACACCTTC. The full variable domain, in which reference TRBV9 and TRBJ1-2 provide the parts outside the CDR3, is DSGVTQTPKHLITATGQRVTLRCSPRSGDLSVYWYQQSLDQGLQFLIQYYNGEERAKGNILERFSAQQFPDLHSELNLSSLELGDSALYFCASSEGKGQDIGYTFGSGTRLTVV.